This entry features one T cell receptor (beta chain) sequence. Germline lookup yields CDR1 SGDLS and CDR2 YYNGEE. Deletions cut 4 bases from V and 0 bases from J, with 13 bases between. This CDR3 has 15 amino acids. The data were taken from a study of blood T cell repertoires in COVID-19. About the research overall: Donors in the United States, Italy and Spain gave samples during acute or convalescent COVID-19. Sources were T cells, B-cell-depleted T cells, or PBMCs; the material itself was cDNA or gDNA.

Individuals drawn from about two dozen US areas were about 18 to 95 years old. Original processing methods: Amplifying reference gene primers gave estimates of nucleated cell counts. TCRdb keeps only in-frame clones here, not all; method: immunoSEQ multiplex PCR. That table furnishes V, J and clone size, whereas the DNA furnished D and trimming. The data contain 250,000 to 300,000 clones, around nine tenths of them singletons. The source material was PBMCs or T cells enriched from blood (not recorded which). The clonotype originates from a woman aged 55-70 years who had recovered from COVID-19. The rearrangement links TRBV9 to TRBJ1-2; possible D gene TRBD1, 6 bases. The DNA of the CDR3 is TGTGCCAGCAGCAAAGGACAGCAGCCTAACTATGGCTACACCTTC. This sequence encodes CASSKGQQPNYGYTF.